This is a list of T cell receptor beta chains from one sample in a study of control samples from healthy donors and cancer patients. Here immunoSEQ multiplex PCR was the method, and the copy in TCRdb shows in-frame clones only, minus some. The table includes some 90,000 clones, 90% to 95% detected once. Source material: blood. All receptors come from a woman younger than 45 in good health. CDR3s include the opening cysteine and the closing phenylalanine or tryptophan. Each record gives: clone size, J gene, V gene, D gene, CDR3 protein, CDR3 DNA. The D gene is left open where the match is weak. A row's size may be missing; if present it is once, few, many or a size class.

>few|TRBJ2-1|TRBV28|TRBD2
CASSTSGASNNEQFF
TGTGCCAGCAGCACTAGCGGGGCCTCAAACAATGAGCAGTTCTTC
>-|TRBJ2-2|TRBV12-5|-
CASGLVSRVVDTNTGELFF
TGTGCTAGTGGTTTGGTATCCAGGGTGGTGGATACGAACACCGGGGAGCTGTTTTTT
>-|TRBJ1-1|TRBV12-5|-
CASGSLLANTEAFF
TGTGCTAGTGGTTCCCTCCTGGCAAACACTGAAGCTTTCTTT
>-|TRBJ2-5|TRBV3-1/TRBV3-2|-
CASSQGSRFQETQYF
TGTGCCAGCAGCCAAGGGTCACGGTTTCAAGAGACCCAGTACTTC
>-|TRBJ1-2|TRBV5-1|-
CASSLGGRTYGYTF
TGCGCCAGCAGCTTGGGGGGTAGGACCTATGGCTACACCTTC
>-|TRBJ1-5|TRBV2|-
CASSGQGGSNQPQHF
TGTGCCAGCAGTGGGCAGGGTGGAAGCAATCAGCCCCAGCATTTT
>-|TRBJ2-7|TRBV18|TRBD1
CASSWDRYYEQYF
TGTGCCAGCTCCTGGGACAGATACTACGAGCAGTACTTC
>-|TRBJ1-1|TRBV6-5|-
CASSYRRDRAEAFF
TGTGCCAGCAGTTACCGTAGGGATCGTGCTGAAGCTTTCTTT
>once|TRBJ1-1|TRBV11-2|-
CASTKWGRENTEAFF
TGTGCCAGCACTAAATGGGGCAGGGAGAACACTGAAGCTTTCTTT
>-|TRBJ2-5|TRBV2|-
CATPRPGGETQYF
TGTGCCACCCCCCGGCCCGGTGGAGAGACCCAGTACTTC
>-|TRBJ2-5|TRBV20-1|-
CSARETVAQYF
TGCAGTGCTAGAGAAACGGTCGCCCAGTACTTC
>-|TRBJ2-2|TRBV30|-
CAWSVLNRYGGELFF
TGTGCCTGGAGTGTACTTAACCGGTATGGCGGGGAGCTGTTTTTT
>once|TRBJ1-3|TRBV5-1|-
CASSPSLFSGNTIYF
TGCGCCAGCAGTCCATCCCTTTTCTCTGGAAACACCATATATTTT
>-|TRBJ2-7|TRBV4-1|-
CASSHGDTRYEQYF
TGCGCCAGCAGCCACGGGGACACCCGCTACGAGCAGTACTTC
>-|TRBJ1-5|TRBV21-1|-
CASLGRASSNQPQHF
TGTGCCAGCCTTGGGAGGGCGTCAAGCAATCAGCCCCAGCATTTT
>-|TRBJ2-5|TRBV11-1|-
CASSSSLQETQYF
TGTGCCAGCAGCTCCAGTCTCCAAGAGACCCAGTACTTC
>-|TRBJ2-3|TRBV3-1/TRBV3-2|-
CASSQDKLAGSDTQYF
TGTGCCAGCAGCCAAGATAAACTAGCAGGTTCGGATACGCAGTATTTT
>-|TRBJ2-1|TRBV7-2|TRBD1
CASSYRQGQFF
TGTGCCAGCAGTTACCGACAGGGGCAGTTCTTC
>-|TRBJ1-1|TRBV29-1|TRBD1
CSGSPGGEKAFF
TGCAGCGGTTCACCAGGGGGGGAGAAAGCTTTCTTT